Listed below are T cell receptor beta chains from one sample, sequenced in a study of CD8 T cells in ankylosing spondylitis. TCRdb re-called the 5' RACE reads with MiXCR, one entry per CDR3 protein. In the table there are hundreds of thousands of distinct CDR3 sequences, less than 25% of which are singletons. The sequencing sample was made of blood, either unsorted or a sorted T cell fraction (not recorded which). The source is a female donor with ankylosing spondylitis or in good health (not recorded which). CDR3s include the opening cysteine and the closing phenylalanine or tryptophan. The size field is filled for only some rows; it gives once, few, many or a size class.

>TRBJ1-5|few|TRBV7-2
CASSLPGQPQHF
>TRBJ2-1|-|TRBV20-1
CSARAPAGESGEQFF
>TRBJ2-7|-|TRBV4-3
CASSQDTVSYEQYF
>TRBJ2-1|-|TRBV20-1
CSAQRGNNEQFF
>TRBJ2-7|few|TRBV6-1
CASSPLTGLSSYEQYF
>TRBJ1-2|-|TRBV7-2
CASSLGPGGQGYTF
>TRBJ2-1|-|TRBV7-2
CASSLDGGAYNEQFF
>TRBJ1-2|few|TRBV6-2/TRBV6-3
CASMRRRDDYGYTF
>TRBJ1-5|few|TRBV30
CAWKGDNSNQPQHF
>TRBJ2-4|-|TRBV7-2
CASSRREAKNIQYF
>TRBJ2-5|few|TRBV6-4
CASSPIGGTSSLYQETQYF
>TRBJ2-3|few|TRBV7-7
CASGQGPTDTQYF
>TRBJ2-3|few|TRBV20-1
CSARIGRRTQYF
>TRBJ2-5|-|TRBV11-2
CASSLFSLGLRETQYF
>TRBJ2-1|few|TRBV5-1
CASSLGTAGNEQFF
>TRBJ2-1|few|TRBV29-1
CSANRGQGAWGYNEQFF
>TRBJ1-1|-|TRBV6-5
CASSPERVADTEAFF
>TRBJ2-1|-|TRBV21-1
CASRGLSHNEQFF
>TRBJ2-1|-|TRBV5-8
CASRERSYYNEQFF
>TRBJ2-1|many|TRBV11-2
CASRSREPTKRKQFF
>TRBJ2-7|-|TRBV10-2
CASRGQGPISYEQYF
>TRBJ1-5|few|TRBV12-3/TRBV12-4
CASSPLGQGRNQPQHF
>TRBJ2-1|-|TRBV6-5
CASSYFPDRGDEQFF
>TRBJ1-5|few|TRBV6-2/TRBV6-3
CASSRQGRQPQHF
>TRBJ2-7|-|TRBV28
CASSSTGVRDPYEQYF
>TRBJ2-1|-|TRBV12-3/TRBV12-4
CASSLSSGTYNEQFF
>TRBJ2-5|-|TRBV7-3
CASSLTGTHQETQYF
>TRBJ1-5|few|TRBV18
CASSPTQDRAYQPQHF
>TRBJ2-2|few|TRBV20-1
CSAARTRGLGGELFF
>TRBJ2-7|-|TRBV13
CASSLKVGSYEQYF
>TRBJ1-1|-|TRBV6-5
CASSYSGGAEMNTEAFF
>TRBJ2-7|many|TRBV10-2
CASSEALYEQYF
>TRBJ1-1|few|TRBV12-3/TRBV12-4
CASNLGGGAEAFF
>TRBJ1-1|many|TRBV7-3
CASSKDPQGWTEAFF
>TRBJ1-2|few|TRBV20-1
CSASGTAVGYTF
>TRBJ1-2|many|TRBV18
CASSPAQGNYGYTF
>TRBJ2-1|-|TRBV9
CASSVAVGPGGGEQFF
>TRBJ2-7|few|TRBV24-1
CATSPPTGAEQYF
>TRBJ2-1|few|TRBV5-1
CASNPLTSGNWVNEQFF
>TRBJ1-5|many|TRBV6-5
CASSSRGTGPQHF
>TRBJ2-7|many|TRBV6-1
CASSFRRGGATYEQYF
>TRBJ2-1|-|TRBV20-1
CSARDWQGTTSGRYNEQFF
>TRBJ2-1|-|TRBV5-5
CASSVLLAGGYNEQFF
>TRBJ1-3|few|TRBV18
CASSPRSGEGSGNTIYF
>TRBJ2-3|many|TRBV29-1
CSVNSGFTDTQYF
>TRBJ1-1|few|TRBV20-1
CSASGQGKYTEAFF
>TRBJ1-2|-|TRBV19
CASTSQAGGGYTF
>TRBJ2-6|few|TRBV9
CASSFGQGANVLTF
>TRBJ2-2|few|TRBV5-1
CASRTSGAGELFF
>TRBJ2-5|few|TRBV9
CASSPNGGPWETQYF
>TRBJ2-1|many|TRBV7-2
CASSTRRSSGYNEQFF
>TRBJ1-4|few|TRBV5-6
CASSWDRTEKLFF